The count of the clone carrying this T cell receptor (beta chain) is one. Its antigen is unknown. CDR3 size: 15 residues. V dropped 10 bases and J dropped 5 bases, with 21 bases sitting between them. CDR1 and CDR2 (germline): LNHDA, SQIVND (reference sequence). Profiling relied on immunoSEQ multiplex PCR, and the TCRdb table lists in-frame clones only, not all of them. The sample lists about 71,000 clones, about 81% occurring once. These data come from a study of OX40 agonist ivuxolimab in advanced cancers. Across the whole study: Partial responses were achieved by three patients, one with hepatocellular carcinoma and two with cutaneous melanoma. Study-wide results and caveats: Dosing at 0.1 to 3.0 mg/kg was accompanied by clonal expansion of CD4+ and CD8+ blood T cells by week 6. Among the lowest peripheral clonal expansion occurred in 0.1-3.0 mg/kg partial responders.

The chain has TRBV19 and TRBJ2-1; D possibly uses TRBD1 or TRBD2 (6 bases each). This clonotype was obtained from an adult with an advanced solid tumor such as melanoma, head and neck, liver or kidney cancer. The sample here was CD4+ or CD8+ T cells sorted from blood, taken in a trial of the OX40 agonist ivuxolimab. CDR3 DNA sequence: TGTGCCACCGAAACTCGGGGGCGTGTGAACAATGAGCAGTTCTTC. Amino acids: CATETRGRVNNEQFF.